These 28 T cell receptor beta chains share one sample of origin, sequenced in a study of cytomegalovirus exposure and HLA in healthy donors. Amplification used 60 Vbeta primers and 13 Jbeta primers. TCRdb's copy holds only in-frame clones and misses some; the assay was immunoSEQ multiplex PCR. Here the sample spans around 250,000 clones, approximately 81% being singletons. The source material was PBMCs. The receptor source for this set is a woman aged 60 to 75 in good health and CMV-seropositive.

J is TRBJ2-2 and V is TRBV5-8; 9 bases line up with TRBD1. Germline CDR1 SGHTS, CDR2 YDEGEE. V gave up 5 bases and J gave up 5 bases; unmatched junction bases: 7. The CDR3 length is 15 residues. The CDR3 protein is CASRQGQGLTGELFF. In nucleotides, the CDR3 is TGTGCCAGCAGGCAGGGACAGGGCCTGACCGGGGAGCTGTTTTTT. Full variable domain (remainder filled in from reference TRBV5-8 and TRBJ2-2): EAGVTQSPTHLIKTRGQQATLRCSPISGHTSVYWYQQALGLGLQFLLWYDEGEERNRGNFPPRFSGRQFPNYSSELNVNALELEDSALYLCASRQGQGLTGELFFGEGSRLTVL.

The CDR3 DNA follows: TGTGCCAGCTCACCGACAGGGATCGGACAAGAGACCCAGTACTTC. Translated, it gives CASSPTGIGQETQYF. This chain links TRBV18 with TRBJ2-5; 7 bases match TRBD1. The CDR3 totals 15 residues. The germline gives CDR1 KGHSH, CDR2 LQKENI. V gave up 3 bases and J gave up 2 bases; unmatched junction bases: 6.

CDR3 DNA sequence: TGTGCCAGCAGCTCCGCGCAGGGGGCCGGATACAATGAGCAGTTCTTC. Residues: CASSSAQGAGYNEQFF. This chain joins TRBV7-9 and TRBJ2-1, with 8 bases lining up with TRBD1. The CDR3 sequence is 16 residues long. The trim removed 4 bases at V and 4 bases at J, leaving 9 bases unmatched. CDR1 and CDR2 from the germline V gene are SEHNR and FQNEAQ (reference sequence). The complete variable domain, with remaining parts taken from reference TRBV7-9 and TRBJ2-1, reads DTGVSQNPRHKITKRGQNVTFRCDPISEHNRLYWYRQTLGQGPEFLTYFQNEAQLEKSRLLSDRFSAERPKGSFSTLEIQRTEQGDSAMYLCASSSAQGAGYNEQFFGPGTRLTVL.

CDR3 bases: TGTGCCAGTAGTAAGGGGACTTTAGAGACCCAGTACTTC. This sequence encodes CASSKGTLETQYF. The chain couples TRBV19 to TRBJ2-5; tentative D call: TRBD2 (6 bases). Trimming removed 4 bases from V and 4 bases from J, with 10 bases in between. CDR1 is LNHDA and CDR2 is SQIVND in the germline V gene (reference sequence). The CDR3 totals 13 residues. Based on the CDR3 plus reference TRBV19 and TRBJ2-5, the full variable domain is DGGITQSPKYLFRKEGQNVTLSCEQNLNHDAMYWYRQDPGQGLRLIYYSQIVNDFQKGDIAEGYSVSREKKESFPLTVTSAQKNPTAFYLCASSKGTLETQYFGPGTRLLVL.

CDR3 loop: CASAAQGEEETQYF. Written as DNA, the CDR3 is TGTGCCAGCGCCGCACAGGGGGAGGAAGAGACCCAGTACTTC. The chain is built from TRBV2 and TRBJ2-5; 8 nucleotides agree with TRBD1. V trimming: 8 bases; J trimming: 3 bases; junction bases outside the gene matches: 8. CDR3 size: 14 residues. In germline, CDR1 is SNHLY, CDR2 FYNNEI.

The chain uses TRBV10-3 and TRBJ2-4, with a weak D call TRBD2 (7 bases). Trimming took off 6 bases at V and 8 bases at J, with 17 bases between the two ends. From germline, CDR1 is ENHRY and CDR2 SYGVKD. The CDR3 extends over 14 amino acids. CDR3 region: CAIRGRAEGDIQYF. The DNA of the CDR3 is TGTGCCATCAGAGGGAGGGCCGAGGGGGACATTCAGTACTTC.

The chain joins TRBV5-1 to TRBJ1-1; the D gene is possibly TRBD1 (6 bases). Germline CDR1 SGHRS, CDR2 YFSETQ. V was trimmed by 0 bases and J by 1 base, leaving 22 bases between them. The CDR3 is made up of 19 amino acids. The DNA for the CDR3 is TGCGCCAGCAGCTTGGCTGGGTCGGGAATGGGGACATGGAACACTGAAGCTTTCTTT. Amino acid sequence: CASSLAGSGMGTWNTEAFF. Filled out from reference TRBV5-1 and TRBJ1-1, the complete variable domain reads KAGVTQTPRYLIKTRGQQVTLSCSPISGHRSVSWYQQTPGQGLQFLFEYFSETQRNKGNFPGRFSGRQFSNSRSEMNVSTLELGDSALYLCASSLAGSGMGTWNTEAFFGQGTRLTVV.

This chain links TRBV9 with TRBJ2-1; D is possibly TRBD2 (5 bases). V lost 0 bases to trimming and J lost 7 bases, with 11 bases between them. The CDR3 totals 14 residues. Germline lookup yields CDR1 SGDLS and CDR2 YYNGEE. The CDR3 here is CASSVDQRHNEQFF. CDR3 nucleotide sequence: TGTGCCAGCAGCGTAGACCAGCGGCATAATGAGCAGTTCTTC.

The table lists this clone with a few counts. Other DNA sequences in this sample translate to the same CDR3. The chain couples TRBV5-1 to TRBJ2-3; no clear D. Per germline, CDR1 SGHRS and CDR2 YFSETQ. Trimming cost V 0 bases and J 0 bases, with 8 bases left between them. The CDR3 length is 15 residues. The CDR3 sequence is CASSLVPTSTDTQYF. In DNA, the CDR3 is TGCGCCAGCAGCTTGGTTCCTACTAGCACAGATACGCAGTATTTT.

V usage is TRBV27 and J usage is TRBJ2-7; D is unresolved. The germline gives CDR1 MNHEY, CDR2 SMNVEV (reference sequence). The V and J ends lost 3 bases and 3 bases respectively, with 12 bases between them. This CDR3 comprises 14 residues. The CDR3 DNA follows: TGTGCCAGCAGTTTTAGACAAATTAACTACGAGCAGTACTTC. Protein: CASSFRQINYEQYF.

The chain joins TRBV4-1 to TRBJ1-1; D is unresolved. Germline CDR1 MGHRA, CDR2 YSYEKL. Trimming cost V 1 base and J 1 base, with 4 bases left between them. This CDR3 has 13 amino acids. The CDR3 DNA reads TGCGCCAGCAGCCAAGGTAAGAACACTGAAGCTTTCTTT. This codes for CASSQGKNTEAFF.

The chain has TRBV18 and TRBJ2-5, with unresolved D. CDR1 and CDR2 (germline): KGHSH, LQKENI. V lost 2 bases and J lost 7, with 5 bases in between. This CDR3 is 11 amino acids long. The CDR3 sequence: CASSPSGTQYF. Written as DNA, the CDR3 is TGTGCCAGCTCACCATCAGGGACCCAGTACTTC.

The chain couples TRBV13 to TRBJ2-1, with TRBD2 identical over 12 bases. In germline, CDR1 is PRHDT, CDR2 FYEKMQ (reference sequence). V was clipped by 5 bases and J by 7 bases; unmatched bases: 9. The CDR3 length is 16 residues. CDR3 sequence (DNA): TGTGCCAGCAGCGCTAGCGGGAGGGTAAGTTGGAATGAGCAGTTCTTC. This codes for CASSASGRVSWNEQFF. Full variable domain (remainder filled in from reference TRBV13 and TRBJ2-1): AAGVIQSPRHLIKEKRETATLKCYPIPRHDTVYWYQQGPGQDPQFLISFYEKMQSDKGSIPDRFSAQQFSDYHSELNMSSLELGDSALYFCASSASGRVSWNEQFFGPGTRLTVL.

The CDR3 bases are TGTGCCAGCAGTCCGGACTACCCGAGCTCCTACAATGAGCAGTTCTTC. Translated, it gives CASSPDYPSSYNEQFF. The chain couples TRBV28 to TRBJ2-1; D is perhaps TRBD2 (6 bases). Looked up from germline, CDR1 is MDHEN and CDR2 is SYDVKM. Trimming took off 5 bases at V and 0 bases at J, with 14 bases between the two ends. This CDR3 is 16 amino acids long.

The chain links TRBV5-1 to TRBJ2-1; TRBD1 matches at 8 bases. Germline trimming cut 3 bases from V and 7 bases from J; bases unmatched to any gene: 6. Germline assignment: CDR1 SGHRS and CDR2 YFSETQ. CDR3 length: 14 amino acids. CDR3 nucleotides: TGCGCCAGCAGCTACACAACAGGGGGTAATGAGCAGTTCTTC. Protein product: CASSYTTGGNEQFF.

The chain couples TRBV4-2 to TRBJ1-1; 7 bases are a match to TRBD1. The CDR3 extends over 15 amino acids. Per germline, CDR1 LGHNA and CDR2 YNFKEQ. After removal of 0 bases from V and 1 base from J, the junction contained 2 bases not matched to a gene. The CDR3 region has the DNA TGTGCCAGCAGCCAAGATGGGACAGAGAACACTGAAGCTTTCTTT. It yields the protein CASSQDGTENTEAFF.

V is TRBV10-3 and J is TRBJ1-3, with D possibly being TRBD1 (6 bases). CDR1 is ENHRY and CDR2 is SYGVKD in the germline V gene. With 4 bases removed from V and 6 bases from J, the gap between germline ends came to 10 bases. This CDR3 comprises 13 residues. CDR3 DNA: TGTGCCATCAGTGTGGGGGGGCAAAACACCATATATTTT. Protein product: CAISVGGQNTIYF.

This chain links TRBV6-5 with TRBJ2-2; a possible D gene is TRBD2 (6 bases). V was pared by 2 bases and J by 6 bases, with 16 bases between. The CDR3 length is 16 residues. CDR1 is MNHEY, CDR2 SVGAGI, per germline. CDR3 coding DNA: TGTGCCAGCAGTTACGGAGGAGGGCTTACGGCCGGGGAGCTGTTTTTT. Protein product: CASSYGGGLTAGELFF.

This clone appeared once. The DNA of the CDR3 is TGTGCCATCAGTGAGTCGGAGAGAGGGGGCCTCGACAATGAAAAACTGTTTTTT. Residues: CAISESERGGLDNEKLFF. The gene calls are TRBV10-3 and TRBJ1-4; 7 bases map to TRBD1. The CDR3 spans 18 residues. Germline V gives CDR1 ENHRY, CDR2 SYGVKD. The V gene end was trimmed by 0 bases and the J gene end by 5 bases; junction bases not matched to a gene: 12.

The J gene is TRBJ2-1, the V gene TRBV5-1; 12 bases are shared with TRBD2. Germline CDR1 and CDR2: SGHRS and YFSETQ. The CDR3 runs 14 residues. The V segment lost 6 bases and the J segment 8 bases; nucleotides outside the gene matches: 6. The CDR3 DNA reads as TGCGCCAGCACCCTGACTAGCGGGAGTTATGAGCAGTTCTTC. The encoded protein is CASTLTSGSYEQFF.

This chain's CDR3 is CASTVGQGARYTF. In nucleotides, the CDR3 is TGTGCCAGTACAGTGGGACAGGGGGCTCGCTACACCTTC. V gene TRBV19 combines with J gene TRBJ1-2; 12 positions agree with TRBD1. Germline CDR1 reads LNHDA; CDR2 reads SQIVND (reference sequence). The CDR3 is 13 amino acids. The J segment lost 9 bases and the V segment lost 7 bases, leaving 6 bases of the junction unmatched.

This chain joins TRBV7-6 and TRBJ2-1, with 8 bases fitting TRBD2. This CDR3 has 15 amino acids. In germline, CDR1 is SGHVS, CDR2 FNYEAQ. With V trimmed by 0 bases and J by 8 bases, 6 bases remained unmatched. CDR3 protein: CASSLAAREGYEQFF. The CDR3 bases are TGTGCCAGCAGCTTAGCCGCTCGGGAGGGATATGAGCAGTTCTTC.

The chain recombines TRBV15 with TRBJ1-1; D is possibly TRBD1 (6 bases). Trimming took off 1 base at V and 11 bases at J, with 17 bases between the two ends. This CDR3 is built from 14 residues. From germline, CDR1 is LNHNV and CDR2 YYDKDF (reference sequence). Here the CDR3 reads CATSRGTDRFEAFF. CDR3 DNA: TGTGCCACCAGCAGAGGGACGGACAGATTTGAGGCTTTCTTT.

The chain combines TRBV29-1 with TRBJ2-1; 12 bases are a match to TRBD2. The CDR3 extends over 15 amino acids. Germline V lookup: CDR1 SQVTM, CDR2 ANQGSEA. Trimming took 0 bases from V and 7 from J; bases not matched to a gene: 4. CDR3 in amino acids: CSVEDASGRANEQFF. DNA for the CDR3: TGCAGCGTTGAAGATGCTAGCGGGAGGGCGAATGAGCAGTTCTTC.

CDR3 sequence: CASSTRDRYQPQHF. In DNA, the CDR3 is TGTGCCAGTAGTACCCGGGACAGATATCAGCCCCAGCATTTT. This sequence joins TRBV19 and TRBJ1-5, with TRBD1 matching 7 bases. The CDR3 sequence is 14 residues long. The V segment lost 4 bases and the J segment 5 bases; nucleotides outside the gene matches: 5. Germline V CDR1 and CDR2: LNHDA, SQIVND (reference sequence).

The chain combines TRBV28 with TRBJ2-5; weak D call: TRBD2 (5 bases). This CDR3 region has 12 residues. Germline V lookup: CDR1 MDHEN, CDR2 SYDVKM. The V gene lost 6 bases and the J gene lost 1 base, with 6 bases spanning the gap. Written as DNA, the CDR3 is TGTGCCAGCAGGGGAGCCCAAGAGACCCAGTACTTC. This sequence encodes CASRGAQETQYF.

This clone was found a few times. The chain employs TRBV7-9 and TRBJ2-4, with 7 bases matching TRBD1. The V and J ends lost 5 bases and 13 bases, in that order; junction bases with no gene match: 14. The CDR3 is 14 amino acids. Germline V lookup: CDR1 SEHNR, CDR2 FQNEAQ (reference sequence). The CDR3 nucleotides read TGTGCCAGCAGCCCCCGGGACAGAGTATTTACACAGTACTTC. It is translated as CASSPRDRVFTQYF.

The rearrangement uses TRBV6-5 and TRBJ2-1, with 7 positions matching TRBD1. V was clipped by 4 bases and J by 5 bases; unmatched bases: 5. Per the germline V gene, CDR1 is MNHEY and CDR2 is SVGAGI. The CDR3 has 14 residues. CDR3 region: CASSSQTGHNEQFF. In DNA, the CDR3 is TGTGCCAGCAGTTCCCAGACAGGGCACAATGAGCAGTTCTTC.